The entry below describes one T cell receptor beta chain. With 0 bases removed from V and 7 bases from J, the gap between germline ends came to 15 bases. The germline CDR1 and CDR2 sequences are MRHNA and SNTAGT. The CDR3 runs 16 residues. The entry originates in a study of T cells after posttransplantation cyclophosphamide. Produced via immunoSEQ multiplex PCR; TCRdb's table is partial and in-frame only. The sample yields around 3,000 clones, roughly 62% seen once. Sequenced sample: memory CD8+ T cells sorted from blood. The source is a woman in her 30s in good health and a related stem cell transplant donor. The chain recombines TRBV6-4 with TRBJ2-2, with D possibly being TRBD1 (5 bases). The CDR3 region is CASSDSPQGIGGELFF. In DNA form, the CDR3 reads TGTGCCAGCAGTGACTCCCCGCAGGGTATCGGCGGGGAGCTGTTTTTT.